This TCR beta chain was found in a study of blood T cell repertoires in COVID-19. Across the whole study: COVID-19 samples from acute and convalescent phases originated in the United States, Italy and Spain. T cells, B-cell-depleted T cells, or PBMCs provided the cDNA or gDNA that served as material.

Original handling: Estimation of nucleated cell counts was performed using reference gene primer amplification. Method: immunoSEQ multiplex PCR; TCRdb's copy keeps in-frame clones and lacks some. Clonal size and the V and J genes are those of that table, whereas D and trimming came from the DNA. Of under 200,000 clones detected, around four fifths appear once; the ten largest clones hold less than 3.5%. Germline V gene lookup returns CDR1 LNHDA and CDR2 SQIVND (reference sequence). This CDR3 contains 16 residues. The V gene end was trimmed by 7 bases and the J gene end by 3 bases; junction bases not matched to a gene: 12.

This clonotype was sampled from a woman aged 60 to 75 with acute or convalescent COVID-19. The specimen sequenced was peripheral blood. The gene calls are TRBV19 and TRBJ1-5; 7 nucleotides align to TRBD1. CDR3 in amino acids: CASTESKGGSNQPQHF. DNA of the CDR3: TGTGCCAGTACCGAATCGAAAGGGGGCTCCAATCAGCCCCAGCATTTT.